The T cell receptor (beta chain) described here comes from a study of cytomegalovirus exposure and HLA in healthy donors (dated by TCRdb to 2016 to 2017). A note on the overall study: In an earlier analysis of 587 of the donors, approximately 260 Gb of sequence data and 117 million unique TCR beta sequences from about 179 million T cells were reported. Among about 360 genotyped donors of the cohort, an average of approximately 230,000 unique TCR beta nucleotide sequences were sequenced per donor, around 18% of them non-productive. High-throughput TCR immunosequencing, statistical association of individual TCRs with disease status, and machine learning were combined to predict cytomegalovirus infection status. Alongside the repertoire data, information on donor age, sex, ethnicity and CMV serostatus was compiled. In an earlier analysis of 587 of the donors, high-throughput TCR beta sequencing was used to judge whether each TCR beta V gene segment behaved as functional or pseudogenic. A separate validation cohort of more than 100 different subjects was used in addition to the approximately 670-subject first cohort. Because of strong linkage in the cohort, a handful of DR-DQ haplotypes were treated as single units for association and clustering. Rather than drawing on any new phenotypic data, the later analysis identified candidate immune exposures from TCR beta sequences and the way those sequences occurred across donors. Among the roughly 400 genotyped donors, roughly 80% belonged to the genetic ancestry cluster associated with self-reported Caucasian donors. All discovery cohort repertoires had been generated on a single sequencing platform. Using immunosequencing, the study profiled T cell repertoires from about 650 subjects and related those repertoires to cytomegalovirus serostatus. The study aimed to test whether cataloging public T cell receptors could reveal signatures of past pathogen exposure. A later analysis re-analyzed previously published TCR beta repertoires from roughly 690 donors and added high-resolution HLA genotyping to study TCR occurrence patterns. HLA typing included class I and class II loci at four-digit resolution. An early release covering roughly 640 HLA-typed donors comprised 250 to 350 gigabases of sequencing data and 85 million or so unique TCR sequences. Typing coverage varied by locus: roughly 620-630 donors for A, B, C, DRB1 and DQB1; about 520 for DQA1; about 570 for DPA1; fewer than 480 for DPB1. A later genetic analysis took genome-wide SNP genotypes for about three fifths of the roughly 670 donors and used that subset as a discovery cohort. What the research found in general, with its limitations: Correlated functional status among segregating V segments might reflect linkage disequilibrium, but an unknown experimental factor could not be ruled out. Because counts were too low, approximately 18 rarely observed V segments, including chromosome 9 orphons, were excluded from the earlier analysis of 587 of the donors. Presence/absence analyses assumed roughly uniform sequencing depth across donors, an assumption that may not hold. Broadly in line with IMGT annotations, most TCR beta V segments showed up in productive rearrangements about 87% or about 30% of the time in an earlier analysis of around 550 of the donors. Compared with equally common non-associated chains, HLA-associated TCR beta chains in a later analysis were more clonally expanded and had lower generation probabilities. It was suggested by the authors that the approach could potentially be generalized to other disease states and immunological phenotypes. Some IMGT-functional V segments, including TRBV6-2 and TRBV6-3, could not be told apart with the 87-base-pair reads, so those segments were excluded. In a later analysis, TCR association rates were found to vary across HLA loci, with the most associated TCRs seen for DRB1 alleles and the fewest for HLA-C alleles. Compared with the roughly 700-donor mean, donors in an Asian-associated ancestry cluster had fewer N-insertions in productive TCRs, according to a later genetic analysis. Strong co-occurrence of HLA alleles, especially DR and DQ, made assigning TCR associations to individual alleles difficult. A further reported finding was that TCR beta sequences accurately predicted the HLA-A and HLA-B alleles for most subjects in the first cohort. Most TCR sequences were seen in very few donors, while some public TCRs were found in many individuals. In this cohort, only TCR beta chains were sequenced, and detectable features were limited by the absence of alpha or paired-chain data. According to a later analysis, parvovirus B19, influenza, CMV and Epstein-Barr virus appeared linked to several top co-occurrence clusters. A group of highly shared sequence variants was considered likely to be a technical artifact of the sequencing pipeline. In a later analysis, most CMV-associated TCR beta chains were found to appear HLA-restricted, with HLA associations seemingly driven largely by CMV exposure. The only immune exposure information available for the cohort was CMV serostatus. Three of the identified cytomegalovirus-associated TCR beta chains were confirmed in vitro to be specific for cytomegalovirus antigens. Because HLA typing was missing for some donors at each locus, association tests included only the typed subset. A later analysis associated roughly 17,000 TCR beta sequences with specific HLA alleles at a false discovery rate of 0.05. In the study, some 160 TCR beta chains were listed as associated with cytomegalovirus. In a later genetic analysis, a missense DCLRE1C variant was associated with V-gene and J-gene trimming of TCR beta chains, and the association was replicated in an independent cohort. Cytomegalovirus status was reported to be diagnosed by the classifier with high specificity and sensitivity in both the original and validation cohorts.

In total, fewer than 750 healthy bone marrow donors made up the cohort. At the time of sampling, all cohort members were nominally healthy, though unrecorded immune exposures were likely present. The donor tested CMV seronegative, placing the donor among the 350 or so seronegative members of the cohort. A peripheral blood sample was collected from each donor, and TCR beta sequencing was performed on peripheral blood mononuclear cells. The Qiagen DNeasy Blood Extraction Kit was used to extract genomic DNA from the blood cell samples. The library was made by the immunoSEQ multiplex PCR assay. The multiplex PCR relied on a mix of 60 forward primers for TCR Vbeta segments and 13 reverse primers for TCR Jbeta segments. A multiplex PCR assay on genomic DNA amplified the CDR3 region of rearranged TCR beta genes. The amplified TCR beta libraries were sequenced on the Illumina HiSeq System as 87-base-pair reads. Per the source publication's procedure: In a later analysis, 77 million or so unique TCR beta chains were counted across the approximately 670 repertoires, and some 10 million of these chains were shared by at least two donors. To remove PCR and sequencing errors, raw reads were error-corrected and collapsed into unique sequences using a nearest-neighbor algorithm that merged closely related sequences. To assign V, D and J gene segments, CDR3 sequences were aligned to IMGT reference sequences. For a sequence to be retained, at least a six-nucleotide match to both a V gene segment and a J gene segment was required. A rearrangement was called productive if the CDR3 had no stop codons and remained in frame with V and J, and every other rearrangement was called non-productive. Following IMGT convention, CDR3 was defined as the stretch from the second conserved V-encoded cysteine to the conserved J-encoded phenylalanine. Sequences without an unambiguous match to a single V gene segment were excluded from the earlier analysis of a few hundred of the donors. An earlier analysis of 587 of the donors called V segments functional above 56.7% productive rearrangements and segregating when the between-donor standard deviation exceeded 5%. To diagnose cytomegalovirus status from the catalog of TCR beta chain sequences, a statistical classification framework was built. In a later analysis, V and J genes were assigned by comparing TCR nucleotide sequences against IMGT/GENE-DB human TR gene sequences. In a later analysis, CDR3 sequences and most-parsimonious VDJ recombination scenarios were assigned using the TCRdist pipeline. In a later analysis, each TCR beta chain was defined by its CDR3 amino acid sequence together with its V-gene family, and reads without a unique V-gene family were excluded. In a later analysis, some 600 highly shared, low-generation-probability nucleotide sequences were removed to address suspected cross-contamination and a sequencing artifact. In a later analysis, a clonal expansion index for each public chain was calculated from normalized within-repertoire ranks of inferred template counts. Generation probabilities in a later analysis came from a VDJ recombination model fitted to out-of-frame rearrangements, and those results were checked against IGoR. A later analysis scored TCR-TCR, TCR-HLA and TCR-CMV co-occurrence with hypergeometric tests, applying a repertoire-size bias correction to TCR pairs. A later analysis estimated false discovery rates by permuting HLA or CMV assignments 20 times. In a later analysis, co-occurring TCRs were grouped using DBSCAN, with TCRdist sequence similarity added in when clustering inside HLA-allele-positive subsets. Repertoires with fewer than 30,000 or more than 120,000 public chains, plus five repertoires with anomalous nucleotide sharing, were excluded from co-occurrence clustering. Drawn from immuneACCESS, this table holds only the in-frame rearrangements with V and J called that TCRdb kept. Clones are partly lost; checked studies trace under half to an unresolved V gene and leave the rest unexplained. That table is the source of V, J and clone size, and D and trimming were worked out from the DNA. The table for this sample lists 90,000 or so clones; 60% to 80% of them were counted only once. The ten largest clonotypes hold approximately 2% of the sample.

Spanning cysteine to phenylalanine, the CDR3 consists of 15 amino acids. Only the CDR3 DNA is retained, 45 bases long and in frame from the first base. At the junction V is shortened by 3 bases and J by 0 bases; bases outside the gene matches: 4. In the germline V gene, CDR1 corresponds to LGHNA and CDR2 to YSLEER. Concerning this clone itself: The specificity of this receptor is unknown. Qualities for individual bases were not recorded, and no much larger clone is one base off.

The sequence links TRBV4-3 to TRBJ2-7; TRBD1 fits 8 bases in the junction. This receptor was taken from a boy aged 5-17 years in good health and CMV-seronegative. What was sequenced was PBMCs. The CDR3 region has the sequence CASSHSGTGSYEQYF. The DNA sequence is given as TGCGCCAGCAGCCACTCCGGGACAGGCTCCTACGAGCAGTACTTC.